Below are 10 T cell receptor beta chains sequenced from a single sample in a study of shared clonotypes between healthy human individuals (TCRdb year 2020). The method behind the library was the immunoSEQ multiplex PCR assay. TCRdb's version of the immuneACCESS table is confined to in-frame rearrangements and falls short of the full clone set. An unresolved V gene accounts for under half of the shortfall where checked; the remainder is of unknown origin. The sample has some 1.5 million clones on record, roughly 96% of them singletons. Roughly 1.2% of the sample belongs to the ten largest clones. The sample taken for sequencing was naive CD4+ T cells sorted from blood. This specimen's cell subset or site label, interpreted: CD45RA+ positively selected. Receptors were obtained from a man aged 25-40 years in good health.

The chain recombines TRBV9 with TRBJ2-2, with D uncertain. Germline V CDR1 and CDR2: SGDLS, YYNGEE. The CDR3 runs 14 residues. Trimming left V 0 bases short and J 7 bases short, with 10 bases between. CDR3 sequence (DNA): TGTGCCAGCAGCGTAGTCCTGGAAGGCGGGGAGCTGTTTTTT. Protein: CASSVVLEGGELFF.

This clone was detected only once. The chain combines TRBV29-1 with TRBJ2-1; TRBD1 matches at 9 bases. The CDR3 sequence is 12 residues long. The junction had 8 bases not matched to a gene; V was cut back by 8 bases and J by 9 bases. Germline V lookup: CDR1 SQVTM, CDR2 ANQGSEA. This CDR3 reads CSKGTGKGEQFF. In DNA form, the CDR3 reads TGCAGCAAAGGGACAGGGAAGGGTGAGCAGTTCTTC.

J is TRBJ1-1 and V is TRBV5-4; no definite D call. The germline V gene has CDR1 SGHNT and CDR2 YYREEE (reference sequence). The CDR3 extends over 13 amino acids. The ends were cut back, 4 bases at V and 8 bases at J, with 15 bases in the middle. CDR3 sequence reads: CASSPRAAAEAFF. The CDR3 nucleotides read TGTGCCAGCAGCCCCCGGGCTGCCGCAGAAGCTTTCTTT.

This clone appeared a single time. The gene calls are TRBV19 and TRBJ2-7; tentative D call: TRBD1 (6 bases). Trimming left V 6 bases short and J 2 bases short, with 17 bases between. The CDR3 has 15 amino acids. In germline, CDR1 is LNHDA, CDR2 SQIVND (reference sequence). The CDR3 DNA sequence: TGTGCCAGTAGCGTAGGGGGAGCCGAAACCTACGAGCAGTACTTC. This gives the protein CASSVGGAETYEQYF.

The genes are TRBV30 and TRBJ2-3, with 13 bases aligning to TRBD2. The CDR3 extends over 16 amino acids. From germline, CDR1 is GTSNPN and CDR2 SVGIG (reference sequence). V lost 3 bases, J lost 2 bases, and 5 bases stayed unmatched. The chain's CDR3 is CAWSTTSGRATDTQYF. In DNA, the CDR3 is TGTGCCTGGAGCACCACTAGCGGGAGGGCCACAGATACGCAGTATTTT.

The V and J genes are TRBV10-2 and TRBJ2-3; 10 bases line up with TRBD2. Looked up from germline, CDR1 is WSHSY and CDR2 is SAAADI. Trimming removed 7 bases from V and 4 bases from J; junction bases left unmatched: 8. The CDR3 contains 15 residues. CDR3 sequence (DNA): TGCGCCAGCAAGGAACTAGCGGGAAGTCCAGATACGCAGTATTTT. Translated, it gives CASKELAGSPDTQYF.

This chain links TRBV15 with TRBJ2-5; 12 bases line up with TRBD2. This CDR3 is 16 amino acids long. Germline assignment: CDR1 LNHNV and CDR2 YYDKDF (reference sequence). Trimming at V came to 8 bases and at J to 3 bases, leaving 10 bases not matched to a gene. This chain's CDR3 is CATQASGRANKETQYF. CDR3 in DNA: TGTGCCACCCAAGCTAGCGGGAGGGCGAATAAAGAGACCCAGTACTTC.

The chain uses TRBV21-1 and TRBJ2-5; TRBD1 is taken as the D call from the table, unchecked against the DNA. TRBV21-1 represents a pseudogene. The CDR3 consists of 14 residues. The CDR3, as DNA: TGTGCCAGCCCCTCGACCAGGGATGGGGAGACCCAGTACTTC. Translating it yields CASPSTRDGETQYF.

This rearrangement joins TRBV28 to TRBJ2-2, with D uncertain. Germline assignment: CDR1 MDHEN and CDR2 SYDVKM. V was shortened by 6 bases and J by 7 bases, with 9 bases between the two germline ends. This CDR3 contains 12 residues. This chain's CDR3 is CASSLTVGELFF. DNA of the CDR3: TGTGCCAGCAGCCTTACTGTCGGGGAGCTGTTTTTT.

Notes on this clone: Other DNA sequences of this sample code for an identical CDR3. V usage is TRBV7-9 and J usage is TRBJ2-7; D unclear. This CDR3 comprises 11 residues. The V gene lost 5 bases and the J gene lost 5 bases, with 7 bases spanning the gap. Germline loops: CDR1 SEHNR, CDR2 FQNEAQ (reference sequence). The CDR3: CASSQLDEQYF. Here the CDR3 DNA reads TGTGCCAGCAGCCAGTTGGACGAGCAGTACTTC.